This note documents a single T cell receptor (beta chain) sequence. The CDR3 covers 13 residues. The V gene's germline CDR1 is SGDLS and CDR2 YYNGEE. V was clipped by 2 bases and J by 8 bases, with 13 bases between them. Source study methods: For nucleated cells, counts were estimated from reference gene primer amplification. Clones were read by immunoSEQ multiplex PCR, and TCRdb kept only the in-frame ones, dropping some. V and J calls and clone size come straight from that table; D and trimming were deduced from the DNA. The data contain some 100,000 clones, approximately 89% of them singletons. The data are from a study of blood T cell repertoires in COVID-19. Study information: The samples span acute and convalescent COVID-19 from the United States, Italy and Spain. PBMCs, B-cell-depleted T cells, or T cells provided the cDNA or gDNA that made up the material.

The sequence derives from a man aged 60 to 69 with acute or convalescent COVID-19. The rearrangement links TRBV9 to TRBJ1-2, with D possibly being TRBD1 (6 bases). Sequencing input: peripheral blood. The CDR3 nucleotides read TGTGCCAGCAGCGTCTGGGGGCGAAGGGGCTACACCTTC. Translation: CASSVWGRRGYTF.